This TCR beta chain was observed in a study of blood T cell repertoires in COVID-19. Study at large: The United States, Italy and Spain provided the acute and convalescent COVID-19 samples. PBMCs, B-cell-depleted T cells, or T cells were the source of the cDNA or gDNA that made up the material.

CDR1 LNHDA and CDR2 SQIVND come from the germline V gene (reference sequence). V shed 2 bases, J shed 5 bases, and the junction held 5 bases outside the gene matches. This CDR3 contains 15 residues. Here immunoSEQ multiplex PCR was the method, and the copy in TCRdb shows in-frame clones only, minus some. Of hundreds of thousands of clones in the sample, around 83% are singletons; the top ten hold 8.2%. Sequencing input: peripheral blood. This receptor was taken from a woman aged 50 to 65 with acute or convalescent COVID-19. This sequence joins TRBV19 and TRBJ2-1; 8 nucleotides match TRBD1. CDR3 sequence reads: CASSISRGRNNEQFF. The CDR3 coding sequence is TGTGCCAGTAGTATAAGCAGGGGGCGCAACAATGAGCAGTTCTTC.